Listed here are 17 T cell receptor beta chains from one sample, sequenced in a study of T cell repertoires in cytomegalovirus infection. TCRdb passed the reads through MiXCR, listing each CDR3 protein once. Altogether about 740,000 distinct CDR3 sequences are present, about a third being singletons, with the ten largest covering around 3%. Input material: PBMCs. These receptors all stem from a human donor in good health (CMV status not recorded). Some clones in this sample may be carry-over from other donors' samples.

This clonotype was picked up a small number of times. This rearrangement joins TRBV15 to TRBJ2-5, with TRBD1 matching over 10 bases. The junction had 9 bases not matched to a gene; V was cut back by 5 bases and J by 3 bases. The CDR3 runs to 16 residues. The germline gives CDR1 LNHNV, CDR2 YYDKDF (reference sequence). CDR3 DNA sequence: TGTGCCACCAGCGTTTTCACCGGGACAGGGGAAGAGACCCAGTACTTC. This translates into CATSVFTGTGEETQYF.

This clonotype was counted between two and nine times. The chain joins TRBV28 to TRBJ1-1; TRBD1 aligns across 7 bases. This CDR3 region has 18 residues. The junction had 16 bases not matched to a gene; V was cut back by 1 base and J by 5 bases. CDR1 is MDHEN and CDR2 is SYDVKM in the germline V gene. For the CDR3, the DNA is TGTGCCAGCAGTTTATTGGCCAGGGGGGTCGTAGTTTCGACTGAAGCTTTCTTT. Its protein product is CASSLLARGVVVSTEAFF.

This chain joins TRBV5-5 and TRBJ1-6; 8 nucleotides line up with TRBD1. Germline-derived CDR1 and CDR2 are SGHKS and YYEKEE (reference sequence). With V trimmed by 4 bases and J by 7 bases, 7 bases remained unmatched. CDR3 length: 15 amino acids. Here the CDR3 DNA reads TGTGCCAGCAGCGGGCCGGGACAGGCAAATTCACCCCTCCACTTT. It codes for CASSGPGQANSPLHF. Complete variable domain (other parts from reference TRBV5-5 and TRBJ1-6): DAGVTQSPTHLIKTRGQQVTLRCSPISGHKSVSWYQQVLGQGPQFIFQYYEKEERGRGNFPDRFSARQFPNYSSELNVNALLLGDSALYLCASSGPGQANSPLHFGNGTRLTVT.

This clonotype has just a few counts. The chain couples TRBV28 to TRBJ1-5; a possible D gene is TRBD1 (5 bases). CDR3 length: 14 residues. V lost 3 bases to trimming and J lost 7 bases, with 13 bases between them. Germline-derived CDR1 and CDR2 are MDHEN and SYDVKM. CDR3 loop: CASSFRAGRQPQHF. The CDR3, as DNA: TGTGCCAGCAGTTTTCGGGCAGGGCGGCAGCCCCAGCATTTT.

V usage is TRBV4-1 and J usage is TRBJ1-2; maybe TRBD1 (6 bases). Germline assignment: CDR1 MGHRA and CDR2 YSYEKL. Trimming pared 1 base from V and 4 bases from J, leaving 19 bases between. This CDR3 spans 17 amino acids. CDR3 loop: CASSQGTVPLVTYGYTF. The DNA for the CDR3 is TGCGCCAGCAGCCAAGGGACAGTACCCCTAGTCACCTATGGCTACACCTTC.

A word on this clonotype: A read error may account for a junction end that differs from germline. The chain combines TRBV20-1 with TRBJ2-1; 8 bases match TRBD2. Per germline, CDR1 DFQATT and CDR2 SNEGSKA (reference sequence). The length of the CDR3 is 16 residues. CDR3 residues: CSARGRAGGSYKEQFF. Here the CDR3 DNA reads TGCAGTGCTAGAGGGAGGGCGGGGGGCTCCTACAAGGAGCAGTTCTTC.

A single count supports this clonotype. Relative to the germline gene, one junction end is altered; a read error may explain this. The rearrangement links TRBV28 to TRBJ2-7; no clear D gene. Germline CDR1 MDHEN, CDR2 SYDVKM. The CDR3 extends over 16 amino acids. CDR3 loop: CASSKVTIRVSYEKYF. The CDR3 DNA is TGTGCCAGCAGCAAGGTGACGATTAGAGTGTCCTACGAGAAGTACTTC.

The chain links TRBV7-2 to TRBJ2-3, with 7 bases that match TRBD1. The V gene's germline CDR1 is SGHTA and CDR2 FQGNSA. Trimming at V came to 5 bases and at J to 2 bases, leaving 7 bases not matched to a gene. CDR3 length equals 15 residues. The CDR3 sequence is CASSPSRGFTDTQYF. CDR3 nucleotides: TGTGCCAGCAGCCCTAGCAGGGGGTTCACAGATACGCAGTATTTT. The variable domain in full, completed from reference TRBV7-2 and TRBJ2-3, reads GAGVSQSPSNKVTEKGKDVELRCDPISGHTALYWYRQSLGQGLEFLIYFQGNSAPDKSGLPSDRFSAERTGGSVSTLTIQRTQQEDSAVYLCASSPSRGFTDTQYFGPGTRLTVL.

V and J are TRBV6-1 and TRBJ1-1, with 8 bases aligning to TRBD1. Germline V lookup: CDR1 MNHNS, CDR2 SASEGT. The V gene end was trimmed by 4 bases and the J gene end by 4 bases; junction bases not matched to a gene: 8. The CDR3 covers 15 residues. CDR3 in amino acids: CASSGRGQVSTEAFF. CDR3 nucleotides: TGTGCCAGCAGTGGACGGGGACAGGTGTCCACTGAAGCTTTCTTT.

In its sample, this clonotype was seen many times. This CDR3 reads CASSLSPSMTEAFF. The CDR3 nucleotides read TGTGCCAGCAGCCTCTCCCCTTCGATGACTGAAGCTTTCTTT. V is TRBV7-2 and J is TRBJ1-1; no clear D. CDR1 SGHTA and CDR2 FQGNSA come from the germline V gene. With 5 bases removed from V and 5 bases from J, the gap between germline ends came to 15 bases. CDR3 length: 14 amino acids.

Worth noting for this clonotype: Germline is not matched at one junction end, which may reflect a read error. The chain is built from TRBV19 and TRBJ1-1; 7 bases are shared with TRBD1. The CDR3 has 18 residues. Germline CDR1 LNHDA, CDR2 SQIVND (reference sequence). CDR3 nucleotide sequence: TGTGCCACTAGTTCCTTTGGGACAGCATTTCCTACCAAGACTGAAGCTTTCTTT. Translating gives CATSSFGTAFPTKTEAFF.

The sample holds a few counts of this clonotype. The chain combines TRBV3-1 with TRBJ2-6, with 7 bases lining up with TRBD1. Looked up from germline, CDR1 is LGHDT and CDR2 is YNNKEL (reference sequence). The ends lost 1 base at V and 1 base at J; junction bases unmatched: 4. The CDR3 totals 17 residues. CDR3 coding DNA: TGTGCCAGCAGCCAAGTGGGACAGCTATCTGGGGCCAACGTCCTGACTTTC. It encodes CASSQVGQLSGANVLTF. Full variable domain (remainder filled in from reference TRBV3-1 and TRBJ2-6): DTAVSQTPKYLVTQMGNDKSIKCEQNLGHDTMYWYKQDSKKFLKIMFSYNNKELIINETVPNRFSPKSPDKAHLNLHINSLELGDSAVYFCASSQVGQLSGANVLTFGAGSRLTVL.

This clonotype was detected only a few times. This chain links TRBV7-3 with TRBJ2-2; 10 nucleotides line up with TRBD1. The CDR3 spans 18 residues. Unmatched junction bases numbered 6, after V lost 0 bases and J lost 2 bases. CDR1 is SGHTA, CDR2 FQGTGA, per germline. The CDR3 region has the DNA TGTGCCAGCAGCTTAACATACAGGACAGGGGGTAACACCGGGGAGCTGTTTTTT. Translated: CASSLTYRTGGNTGELFF.

This clonotype was recorded many times. J is TRBJ1-1 and V is TRBV27; a weak D match, TRBD1 (6 bases). The germline CDR1 and CDR2 sequences are MNHEY and SMNVEV (reference sequence). The V and J ends lost 0 bases and 4 bases respectively, with 9 bases between them. CDR3 size: 14 residues. CDR3 sequence reads: CASSLSPRGTEAFF. In DNA form, the CDR3 reads TGTGCCAGCAGTTTATCGCCCAGGGGCACTGAAGCTTTCTTT.

This clonotype has only one observation. The chain carries TRBV12-3 or TRBV12-4 and TRBJ2-2; possible D gene TRBD2, 5 bases. The CDR3 extends over 15 amino acids. The V end was cut by 2 bases, the J end by 5 bases, with 12 bases between. The CDR3 region has the DNA TGTGCCAGCAGTTTATCCGGGATAGAAACCGGGGAGCTGTTTTTT. It is translated as CASSLSGIETGELFF.

This sequence joins TRBV5-1 and TRBJ2-1, with D possibly matching TRBD2 (6 bases). V was trimmed by 1 base and J by 5 bases, leaving 22 bases between them. The CDR3 covers 18 residues. The germline V gene has CDR1 SGHRS and CDR2 YFSETQ. CDR3 nucleotide sequence: TGCGCCAGCAGCTTGTCAAGGAGCGGGCGAGGGACCCACAATGAGCAGTTCTTC. Encoded protein: CASSLSRSGRGTHNEQFF.

The chain is built from TRBV19 and TRBJ1-1, with 9 nucleotides matching TRBD1. V shed 5 bases and J 5 bases; nucleotides not matched to a gene: 6. The germline CDR1 and CDR2 sequences are LNHDA and SQIVND (reference sequence). This CDR3 region has 14 residues. The CDR3 is CASSVTGGLTEAFF. CDR3 nucleotide sequence: TGTGCCAGTAGTGTGACAGGGGGACTTACTGAAGCTTTCTTT.